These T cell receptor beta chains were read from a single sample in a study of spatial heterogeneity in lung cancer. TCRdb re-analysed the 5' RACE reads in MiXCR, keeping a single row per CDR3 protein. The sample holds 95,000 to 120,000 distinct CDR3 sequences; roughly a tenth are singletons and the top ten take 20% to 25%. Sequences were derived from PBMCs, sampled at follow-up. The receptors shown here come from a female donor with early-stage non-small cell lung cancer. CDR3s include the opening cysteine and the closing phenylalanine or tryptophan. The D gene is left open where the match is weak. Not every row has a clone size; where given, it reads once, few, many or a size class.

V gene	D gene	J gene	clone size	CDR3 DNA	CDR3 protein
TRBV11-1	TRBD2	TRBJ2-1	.	TGTGCCAGCAGCCCGCAGAGCGGGAGGGCCTTTGAGCAGTTCTTC	CASSPQSGRAFEQFF
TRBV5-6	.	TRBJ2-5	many	TGTGCCAGCAGCGCGCAAGAGACCCAGTACTTC	CASSAQETQYF
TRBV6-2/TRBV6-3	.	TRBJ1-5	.	TGTGCCAGCGGGGATTATAGCAATCAGCCCCAGCATTTT	CASGDYSNQPQHF
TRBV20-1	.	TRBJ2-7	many	TGCAGTGCTAGACCCCCTAATCAGAGGTCCTACGAGCAGTACTTC	CSARPPNQRSYEQYF
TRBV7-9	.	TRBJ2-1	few	TGTGCCAGCAGCTTAGCGATTTCGAGCAATGAGCAGTTCTTC	CASSLAISSNEQFF
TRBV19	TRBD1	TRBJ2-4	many	TGTGCCAGTAGTATAAGCTCCGGAGGACAGGGGATTCAGTACTTC	CASSISSGGQGIQYF
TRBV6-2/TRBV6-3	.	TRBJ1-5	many	TGTGCCAGCAGTTCCCGGATCGGTCAGCCCCAGCATTTT	CASSSRIGQPQHF
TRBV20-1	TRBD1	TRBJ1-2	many	TGCAGTGCTAGAGACGGATCTACCGGGACAGTTAACTATGGCTACACCTTC	CSARDGSTGTVNYGYTF
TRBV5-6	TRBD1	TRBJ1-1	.	TGTGCCAGCAGCTTTCCGGACAGGGCAATGAACACTGAAGCTTTCTTT	CASSFPDRAMNTEAFF
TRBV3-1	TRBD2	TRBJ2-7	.	TGTGCCAGCAGCCCCCGGACTAGCGGGATCCACGAGCAGTACTTC	CASSPRTSGIHEQYF
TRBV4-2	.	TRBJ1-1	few	TGTGCCAGCAGCCTTACTGAGAACATGAACACTGAAGCTTTCTTT	CASSLTENMNTEAFF
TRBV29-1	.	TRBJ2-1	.	TGCAGCTATGGCCCAGGATCCTACAATGAGCAGTTCTTC	CSYGPGSYNEQFF
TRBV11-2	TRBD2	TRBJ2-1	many	TGTGCCAGCAGCCGGAGCGGGAGCTCCTACAATGAGCAGTTCTTC	CASSRSGSSYNEQFF
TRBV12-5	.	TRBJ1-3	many	TGTGCTAGTGCCAGAACCGGGACATCAAGTGGAAACACCATATATTTT	CASARTGTSSGNTIYF
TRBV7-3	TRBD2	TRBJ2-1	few	TGTGCCAGCAGTATAGCGGGAGGGATTGAGCAGTTCTTC	CASSIAGGIEQFF
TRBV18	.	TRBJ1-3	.	TGTGCCAGCTCACCGACCCTAGACGTCGGAAACACCATATATTTT	CASSPTLDVGNTIYF
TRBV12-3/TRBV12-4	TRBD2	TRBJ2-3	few	TGTGCCAGCAGGAACGAGGCGGGGGTGGATACGCAGTATTTT	CASRNEAGVDTQYF
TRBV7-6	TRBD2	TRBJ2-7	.	TGTGCCAGCAGCTCGGGACTAGTAGGTAACGAGCAGTACTTC	CASSSGLVGNEQYF
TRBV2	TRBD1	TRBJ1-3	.	TGTGCCAGCAGAGGAAGGACAGGATCCCCTGGAAACACCATATATTTT	CASRGRTGSPGNTIYF